The 24 T cell receptor beta chains in this list originate from one sample, sequenced in a study of early T cells in non-severe SARS-CoV-2 infection. A single record per CDR3 protein comes from TCRdb applying MiXCR to the 5' RACE reads. The sample includes about 56,000 distinct CDR3 sequences, approximately 15% of them seen just once. The sequences come from whole blood, collected at baseline. These receptors came from an adult who was a healthcare worker with PCR-confirmed SARS-CoV-2 infection or an uninfected control (not recorded which).

A few counts support this clonotype. The chain has TRBV4-2 and TRBJ2-1; 11 bases are a match to TRBD2. This CDR3 is 16 amino acids long. With V trimmed by 0 bases and J by 7 bases, 5 bases remained unmatched. Germline CDR1 and CDR2: LGHNA and YNFKEQ. CDR3 amino acids: CASSQEASGGLNEQFF. The CDR3 DNA reads TGTGCCAGCAGCCAAGAGGCTAGCGGGGGGTTGAATGAGCAGTTCTTC.

This clonotype was observed at least ten times. This chain's CDR3 is CSARDPQGANTEAFF. CDR3 coding DNA: TGCAGTGCTAGAGATCCCCAGGGGGCGAACACTGAAGCTTTCTTT. This chain joins TRBV20-1 and TRBJ1-1; 8 bases align to TRBD1. Germline-derived CDR1 and CDR2 are DFQATT and SNEGSKA (reference sequence). V shed 0 bases and J 1 base; nucleotides not matched to a gene: 4. The CDR3 consists of 15 residues.

The rearrangement links TRBV12-3 or TRBV12-4 to TRBJ1-2; 7 positions agree with TRBD1. The CDR3 has 15 amino acids. J gave up 0 bases and V 5 bases, and 6 bases lay outside the gene matches. The CDR3 region is CASSIGQAPNYGYTF. In nucleotides, the CDR3 is TGTGCCAGCAGTATTGGACAGGCCCCTAACTATGGCTACACCTTC.

The V and J genes are TRBV6-6 and TRBJ2-5, with 12 bases fitting TRBD2. Germline assignment: CDR1 MNHNY and CDR2 SVGAGI (reference sequence). This CDR3 comprises 18 residues. V gave up 2 bases and J gave up 8 bases; unmatched junction bases: 15. The CDR3 coding sequence is TGTGCCAGCAGTTACGAAGGCGGTCACGGACTAGCGGGACCAACCCAGTACTTC. It is translated as CASSYEGGHGLAGPTQYF.

The chain has TRBV6-1 and TRBJ2-7; TRBD1 is a possible D gene (5 bases). The CDR3 extends over 14 amino acids. V lost 0 bases, J lost 0 bases, and 6 bases lay in between. The germline gives CDR1 MNHNS, CDR2 SASEGT. This chain's CDR3 is CASSEADSSYEQYF. CDR3 coding DNA: TGTGCCAGCAGTGAAGCCGACAGCTCCTACGAGCAGTACTTC.

This chain uses TRBV15 with TRBJ2-7; TRBD2 agrees at 10 bases. From germline, CDR1 is LNHNV and CDR2 YYDKDF (reference sequence). The CDR3 has 16 residues. J was trimmed by 3 bases and V by 5 bases; bases with no gene match: 10. CDR3 coding DNA: TGTGCCACCAGCCCTAGCGCGGGACTAGCGATCTACGAGCAGTACTTC. It yields the protein CATSPSAGLAIYEQYF.

A few counts support this clonotype. The gene calls are TRBV20-1 and TRBJ1-5, with D perhaps matching TRBD1 (5 bases). CDR1 is DFQATT and CDR2 is SNEGSKA in the germline V gene (reference sequence). The CDR3 has 12 amino acids. Trimming removed 5 bases from V and 5 bases from J, with 10 bases in between. Here the CDR3 DNA reads TGCAGTGCTGCCGGGGACCATCAGCCCCAGCATTTT. Its protein product is CSAAGDHQPQHF.

The J gene is TRBJ2-5, the V gene TRBV27; no clear D gene. This CDR3 comprises 14 residues. Trimming removed 3 bases from V and 0 bases from J, with 8 bases in between. Germline loops: CDR1 MNHEY, CDR2 SMNVEV (reference sequence). CDR3 nucleotide sequence: TGTGCCAGCAGTTTGACTCCCTACCAAGAGACCCAGTACTTC. Translation: CASSLTPYQETQYF.

On this clonotype: Since the CDR3 does not end with the conserved phenylalanine or tryptophan, this likely comes from a read error. This chain uses TRBV12-3 or TRBV12-4 with TRBJ1-1; 8 positions agree with TRBD1. The CDR3 has 13 residues. Trimming removed 5 bases from V and 4 bases from J; junction bases left unmatched: 3. DNA for the CDR3: TGTGCCAGCAGTAAGACAGGGGCCACTGAAGCTTTCATT. As protein: CASSKTGATEAFI.

The V gene is TRBV10-3, the J gene TRBJ2-7; either TRBD1 or TRBD2 may fit D (5 bases each). The CDR3 extends over 14 amino acids. Deletions cut 4 bases from V and 6 bases from J, with 16 bases between. CDR1 is ENHRY, CDR2 SYGVKD, per germline. The CDR3 DNA reads as TGTGCCATCAGTGCCTCCGGGACCTCAGGCGAGCAGTACTTC. As protein: CAISASGTSGEQYF.

This clonotype was recorded a few times. The J gene is TRBJ1-2, the V gene TRBV11-2; no definite D call. V lost 4 bases and J 8 bases, leaving 14 bases between the germline ends. The CDR3 loop spans 13 amino acids. Germline V gene lookup returns CDR1 SGHAT and CDR2 FQNNGV. The CDR3 coding sequence is TGTGCCAGCAGCTCCCTGACCCTCCGAGGCTACACCTTC. This translates into CASSSLTLRGYTF.

This rearrangement joins TRBV21-1 to TRBJ2-1; the table names TRBD2, a call not compared with the DNA. TRBV21-1 is a pseudogene segment. This CDR3 has 16 amino acids. The CDR3 loop reads CASSSSERDFLNEQFF. CDR3 DNA sequence: TGTGCCAGCAGCTCAAGTGAGCGGGACTTCTTGAATGAGCAGTTCTTC.

This clonotype has more than one count but fewer than ten. The chain uses TRBV7-3 and TRBJ2-1; TRBD2 matches at 15 bases. The V gene's germline CDR1 is SGHTA and CDR2 FQGTGA. This CDR3 is built from 16 residues. V lost 5 bases to trimming and J lost 12 bases; unmatched junction nucleotides: 11. CDR3 DNA sequence: TGTGCCAGCAGCGGCAATGGGACTAGCGGGAGGCTTGGGCAGTTCTTC. Its translation: CASSGNGTSGRLGQFF.

This rearrangement joins TRBV6-4 to TRBJ1-5, with 10 positions matching TRBD1. The germline V gene has CDR1 MRHNA and CDR2 SNTAGT. CDR3 size: 15 residues. Trimming removed 6 bases from V and 0 bases from J; junction bases left unmatched: 2. Here the CDR3 DNA reads TGTGCCAGCAGGGACAGGGGGTATAGCAATCAGCCCCAGCATTTT. This codes for CASRDRGYSNQPQHF.

The table lists this clonotype with many counts. The V call is TRBV7-8, the J call TRBJ2-7; unclear D gene. The CDR3 runs to 14 residues. Germline-derived CDR1 and CDR2 are SGHVS and FQNEAQ. Trimming took 5 bases from V and 0 from J, leaving 11 bases between them. The CDR3 DNA reads as TGTGCCAGCAGCCCGCGGATGGGCTCCTACGAGCAGTACTTC. It encodes CASSPRMGSYEQYF.

Only a few counts were recorded for this clonotype. The chain uses TRBV29-1 and TRBJ2-1; 13 nucleotides agree with TRBD2. The CDR3 spans 16 residues. The trim removed 1 base at V and 4 bases at J, leaving 4 bases unmatched. Germline V gene data show CDR1 as SQVTM and CDR2 as ANQGSEA. In DNA form, the CDR3 reads TGCAGCGTTGAAGGGACTAGCGGGAGCCCATACAATGAGCAGTTCTTC. Translation: CSVEGTSGSPYNEQFF.

This clonotype was picked up many times. CDR3 sequence: CASSSGDGYEQYF. CDR3 sequence (DNA): TGTGCCAGCAGTAGCGGTGATGGGTACGAGCAGTACTTC. The chain combines TRBV28 with TRBJ2-7; tentatively, D is TRBD2 (5 bases). Germline-derived CDR1 and CDR2 are MDHEN and SYDVKM. This CDR3 is 13 amino acids long. Trimming pared 5 bases from V and 4 bases from J, leaving 12 bases between.

This chain uses TRBV28 with TRBJ2-3, with D unclear. V lost 3 bases, J lost 0 bases, and 7 bases lay in between. The CDR3 spans 14 residues. Germline values: CDR1 MDHEN, CDR2 SYDVKM. The CDR3 DNA follows: TGTGCCAGCAGTTTGTGGTTTAGCACAGATACGCAGTATTTT. It codes for CASSLWFSTDTQYF.

The chain uses TRBV4-2 and TRBJ2-4; 9 bases align to TRBD1. The CDR3 runs 16 residues. Germline V lookup: CDR1 LGHNA, CDR2 YNFKEQ. V shed 0 bases and J 6 bases; nucleotides not matched to a gene: 6. The CDR3: CASSQDDRGVGNIQYF. Here the CDR3 DNA reads TGTGCCAGCAGCCAAGATGACAGGGGGGTAGGAAACATTCAGTACTTC.

V is TRBV11-2 and J is TRBJ2-2, with a possible D match to TRBD2 (6 bases). Germline values: CDR1 SGHAT, CDR2 FQNNGV. V lost 5 bases and J lost 4, with 17 bases in between. This CDR3 spans 16 amino acids. The chain's CDR3 is CASSLTGGDRTGELFF. The CDR3 DNA reads as TGTGCCAGCAGCCTGACCGGAGGGGACCGCACCGGGGAGCTGTTTTTT.

The chain is built from TRBV5-4 and TRBJ2-7, with 7 positions matching TRBD1. The CDR3 runs to 14 residues. V gave up 2 bases and J gave up 2 bases; unmatched junction bases: 4. The germline gives CDR1 SGHNT, CDR2 YYREEE (reference sequence). CDR3 loop: CASSLQGPPYEQYF. Here the CDR3 DNA reads TGTGCCAGCAGCTTACAGGGGCCCCCCTACGAGCAGTACTTC.

There are many counts of this clonotype. The CDR3 reads CASRGTGMANTEAFF. The CDR3, as DNA: TGTGCCAGCAGGGGGACAGGGATGGCGAACACTGAAGCTTTCTTT. V is TRBV6-6 and J is TRBJ1-1; 9 positions match TRBD1. This CDR3 is 15 amino acids long. Germline loops: CDR1 MNHNY, CDR2 SVGAGI (reference sequence). With 6 bases clipped from V and 1 base from J, the junction kept 6 bases outside the gene matches.

This clonotype was seen more than once but under ten times. V usage is TRBV9 and J usage is TRBJ2-7, with TRBD1 identical over 7 bases. Per the germline V gene, CDR1 is SGDLS and CDR2 is YYNGEE. The length of the CDR3 is 14 residues. The V and J ends lost 3 bases and 3 bases, in that order; junction bases with no gene match: 6. CDR3 residues: CASSGQGSGYEQYF. In DNA form, the CDR3 reads TGTGCCAGCAGCGGACAGGGTTCGGGCTACGAGCAGTACTTC. Full variable domain (outside the CDR3, taken from reference TRBV9 and TRBJ2-7): DSGVTQTPKHLITATGQRVTLRCSPRSGDLSVYWYQQSLDQGLQFLIQYYNGEERAKGNILERFSAQQFPDLHSELNLSSLELGDSALYFCASSGQGSGYEQYFGPGTRLTVT.

This clonotype has a handful of counts. CDR3 amino acids: CASSHGGGYMNTEAFF. In DNA, the CDR3 is TGCGCCAGCAGCCACGGGGGAGGATATATGAACACTGAAGCTTTCTTT. The chain has TRBV4-1 and TRBJ1-1; tentatively, D is TRBD1 (5 bases). The CDR3 has 16 residues. With 3 bases removed from V and 0 bases from J, the gap between germline ends came to 14 bases. The V gene's germline CDR1 is MGHRA and CDR2 YSYEKL.